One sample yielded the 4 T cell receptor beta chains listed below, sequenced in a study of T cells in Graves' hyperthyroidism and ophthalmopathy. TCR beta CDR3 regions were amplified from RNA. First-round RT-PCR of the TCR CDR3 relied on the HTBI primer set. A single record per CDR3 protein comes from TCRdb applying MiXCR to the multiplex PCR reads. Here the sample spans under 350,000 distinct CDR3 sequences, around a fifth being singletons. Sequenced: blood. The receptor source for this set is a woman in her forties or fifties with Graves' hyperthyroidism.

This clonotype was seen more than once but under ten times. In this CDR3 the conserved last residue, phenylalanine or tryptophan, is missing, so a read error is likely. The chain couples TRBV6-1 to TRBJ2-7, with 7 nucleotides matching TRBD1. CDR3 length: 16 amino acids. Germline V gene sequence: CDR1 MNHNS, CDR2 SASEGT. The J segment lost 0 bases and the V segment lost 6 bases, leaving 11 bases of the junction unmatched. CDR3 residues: CASRPAGTAYSYEQYL. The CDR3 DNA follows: TGTGCCAGCAGACCGGCAGGGACAGCTTACTCCTACGAGCAGTACCTC.

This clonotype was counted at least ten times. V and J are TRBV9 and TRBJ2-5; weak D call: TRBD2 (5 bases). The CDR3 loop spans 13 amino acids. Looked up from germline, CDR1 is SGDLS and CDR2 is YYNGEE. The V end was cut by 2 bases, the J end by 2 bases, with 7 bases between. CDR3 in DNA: TGTGCCAGCAGCGTCGGGGTACAAGAGACCCAGTACTTC. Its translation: CASSVGVQETQYF.

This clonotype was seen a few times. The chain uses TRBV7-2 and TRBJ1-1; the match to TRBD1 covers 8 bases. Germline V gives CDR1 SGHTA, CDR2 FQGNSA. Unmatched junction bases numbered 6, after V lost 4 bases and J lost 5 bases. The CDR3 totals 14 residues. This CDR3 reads CASSSGQGWTEAFF. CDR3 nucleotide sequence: TGTGCCAGCAGCTCCGGACAGGGATGGACTGAAGCTTTCTTT.

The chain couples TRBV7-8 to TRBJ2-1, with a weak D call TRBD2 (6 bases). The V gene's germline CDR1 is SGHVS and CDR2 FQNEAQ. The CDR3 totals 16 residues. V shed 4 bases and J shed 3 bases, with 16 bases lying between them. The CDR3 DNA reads TGTGCCAGCAGCTACCGGCGGGAAGGCGGCTACAATGAGCAGTTCTTC. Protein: CASSYRREGGYNEQFF.